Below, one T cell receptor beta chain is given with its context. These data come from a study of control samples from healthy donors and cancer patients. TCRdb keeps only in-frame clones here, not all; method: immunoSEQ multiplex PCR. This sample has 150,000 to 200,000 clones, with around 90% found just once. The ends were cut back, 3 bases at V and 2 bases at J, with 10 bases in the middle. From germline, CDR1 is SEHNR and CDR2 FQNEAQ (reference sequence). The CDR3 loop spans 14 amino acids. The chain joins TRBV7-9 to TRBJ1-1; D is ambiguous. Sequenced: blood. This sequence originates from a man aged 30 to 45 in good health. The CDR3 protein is CASSLEVLNTEAFF. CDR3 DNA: TGTGCCAGCAGCTTGGAGGTCCTTAACACTGAAGCTTTCTTT.